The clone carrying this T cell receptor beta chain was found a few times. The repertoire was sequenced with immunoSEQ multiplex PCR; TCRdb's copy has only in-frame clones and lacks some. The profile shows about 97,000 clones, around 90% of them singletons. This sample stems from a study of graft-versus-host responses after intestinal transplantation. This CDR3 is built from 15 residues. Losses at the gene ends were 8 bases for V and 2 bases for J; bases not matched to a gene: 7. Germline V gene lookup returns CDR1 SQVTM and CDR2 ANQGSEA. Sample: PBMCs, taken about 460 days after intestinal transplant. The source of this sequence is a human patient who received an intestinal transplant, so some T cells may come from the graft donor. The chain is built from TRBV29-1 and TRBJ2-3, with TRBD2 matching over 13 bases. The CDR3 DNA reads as TGCAGCTTACAAGGGACTAGCGGGGCCACAGATACGCAGTATTTT. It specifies CSLQGTSGATDTQYF.